This T cell receptor (beta chain) derives from a study of OX40 agonist ivuxolimab in advanced cancers. The repertoire was sequenced with immunoSEQ multiplex PCR; TCRdb's copy has only in-frame clones and lacks some. The table lists about 58,000 clones, roughly 77% of them singletons. Anyone with autoimmune disease history or systemic immunosuppression was excluded. A remark on this clone: What it recognizes is unknown.

Study results and limitations: Nonresponders included some who also had low normalized T-cell clonal expansion. Dose levels from 0.1 to 3.0 mg/kg saw CD4+ and CD8+ blood T cells expand clonally by week 6.

V lost 0 bases to trimming and J lost 3 bases, with 10 bases between them. The CDR3 is 14 amino acids. Germline loops: CDR1 SGDLS, CDR2 YYNGEE. This sequence was found in an adult with an advanced solid tumor such as melanoma, head and neck, liver or kidney cancer. This chain uses TRBV9 with TRBJ2-7; the D gene is possibly TRBD2 (5 bases). The material sequenced was CD4+ or CD8+ T cells sorted from blood, taken in a trial of the OX40 agonist ivuxolimab. The CDR3 bases are TGTGCCAGCAGCGTAGACCCCCGGGACTACGAGCAGTACTTC. It is translated as CASSVDPRDYEQYF.